The 12 T cell receptor beta chains below come from one sample, sequenced in a study of T cell repertoires in cytomegalovirus infection. TCRdb used MiXCR to reprocess the reads, holding one entry per CDR3 protein. The table includes some 300,000 distinct CDR3 sequences, about a tenth detected once. Specimen: PBMCs. These receptors originate from a human donor in good health (CMV status not recorded). Some clones in this sample may be carry-over from other donors' samples.

In its sample, this clonotype was seen many times. The chain combines TRBV25-1 with TRBJ1-4; no definite D call. Trimming cost V 2 bases and J 4 bases, with 8 bases left between them. Germline lookup yields CDR1 MGHDK and CDR2 SYGVNS. The CDR3 contains 14 residues. CDR3 in amino acids: CASSEGSFNEKLFF. The CDR3 DNA reads as TGTGCCAGCAGTGAAGGCAGCTTTAATGAAAAACTGTTTTTT.

This clonotype was picked up many times. The J gene is TRBJ2-3, the V gene TRBV23-1, with D perhaps being TRBD1 or TRBD2 (5 bases each). TRBV23-1 falls under the ORF class, with uncertain function. Trimming left V 4 bases short and J 1 base short, with 18 bases between. The CDR3 runs 17 residues. CDR3 DNA sequence: TGCGCCAGCAGTCGCCCTAGGCCGGGACCACGCACAGATACGCAGTATTTT. This encodes CASSRPRPGPRTDTQYF.

The chain employs TRBV12-3 or TRBV12-4 and TRBJ2-1, with 7 nucleotides matching TRBD1. The V gene end was trimmed by 4 bases and the J gene end by 4 bases; junction bases not matched to a gene: 7. The CDR3 contains 15 residues. The CDR3 sequence is CASSSSDRNYNEQFF. For the CDR3, the DNA is TGTGCCAGCAGTTCATCGGACAGGAATTACAATGAGCAGTTCTTC.

The chain uses TRBV28 and TRBJ1-1; 7 bases align to TRBD1. V lost 3 bases and J lost 4; bases outside the gene matches: 11. The CDR3 is 16 residues long. Germline-derived CDR1 and CDR2 are MDHEN and SYDVKM. The CDR3, as DNA: TGTGCCAGCAGTTTGGCCGGGCCGACAGGGCCCACTGAAGCTTTCTTT. It translates to CASSLAGPTGPTEAFF.

In its sample, this clonotype was seen many times. The chain uses TRBV7-2 and TRBJ2-4; 7 bases agree with TRBD1. Germline values: CDR1 SGHTA, CDR2 FQGNSA. With 0 bases clipped from V and 4 bases from J, the junction kept 9 bases outside the gene matches. The CDR3 spans 17 residues. For the CDR3, the DNA is TGTGCCAGCAGCTTAGCGCCTTCAGGGGGTGGAAAAAACATTCAGTACTTC. It translates to CASSLAPSGGGKNIQYF.

In the case of this clonotype: Just one base apart from a much larger clone, this may be a read error. The chain is built from TRBV9 and TRBJ1-5, with TRBD1 identical over 7 bases. The CDR3 sequence is 15 residues long. Per the germline V gene, CDR1 is SGDLS and CDR2 is YYNGEE. Trimming at V came to 0 bases and at J to 3 bases, leaving 3 bases not matched to a gene. The CDR3 DNA reads TGTGCCAGCAGCGTAGAACAGGGGATCAATCAGCCCCAGCATTTT. Translation: CASSVEQGINQPQHF.

This clonotype showed up many times. As DNA, the CDR3 is TGTGCCAGCAATCCGAGCTCTGGAAACACCATATATTTT. The encoded protein is CASNPSSGNTIYF. This chain joins TRBV6-2 or TRBV6-3 and TRBJ1-3; D remains unclear. The CDR3 has 13 residues. Germline V gene sequence: CDR1 MNHEY, CDR2 SVGEGT. The V end lost 7 bases, the J end lost 0 bases, and 7 bases lay between the germline ends.

This clonotype has a count of ten or more. The chain is built from TRBV27 and TRBJ2-2, with D possibly being TRBD2 (6 bases). The CDR3 is 15 residues long. V was pared by 2 bases and J by 5 bases, with 12 bases between. CDR1 and CDR2 from the germline V gene are MNHEY and SMNVEV (reference sequence). In DNA form, the CDR3 reads TGTGCCAGCAGTTTAGGAGGGCTTGTTACCGGGGAGCTGTTTTTT. This gives the protein CASSLGGLVTGELFF.

In this sample, this clonotype turned up a few times. This rearrangement joins TRBV29-1 to TRBJ2-7; TRBD1 or TRBD2 may be the D gene (5 bases each). This CDR3 has 14 residues. Trimming pared 5 bases from V and 0 bases from J, leaving 14 bases between. From germline, CDR1 is SQVTM and CDR2 ANQGSEA. CDR3 residues: CSVTGLGYSYEQYF. Here the CDR3 DNA reads TGCAGCGTTACAGGACTCGGGTACTCCTACGAGCAGTACTTC.

In this sample, this clonotype turned up many times. The chain links TRBV7-8 to TRBJ1-5, with 7 bases that match TRBD1. V shed 1 base and J 8 bases; nucleotides not matched to a gene: 5. This CDR3 comprises 14 residues. The germline V gene has CDR1 SGHVS and CDR2 FQNEAQ. CDR3 in DNA: TGTGCCAGCAGCTTAGAGAGGGGGCTGGAGCCCCAGCATTTT. Amino acid sequence: CASSLERGLEPQHF.

V is TRBV25-1 and J is TRBJ2-1; no clear D. The CDR3 is 14 amino acids. Germline assignment: CDR1 MGHDK and CDR2 SYGVNS. V dropped 3 bases and J dropped 7 bases, with 13 bases sitting between them. The CDR3, as DNA: TGTGCCAGCAGTGACAGTCCCCCTTCTAATGAGCAGTTCTTC. This translates into CASSDSPPSNEQFF.

In its sample, this clonotype was seen many times. The chain couples TRBV7-6 to TRBJ1-5; the D is unclear. Germline lookup yields CDR1 SGHVS and CDR2 FNYEAQ. Trimming left V 3 bases short and J 3 bases short, with 12 bases between. The CDR3 totals 15 residues. The CDR3 bases are TGTGCCAGCAGCTTGATGGTGGGTGCCAATCAGCCCCAGCATTTT. Translated: CASSLMVGANQPQHF. The complete variable domain, with remaining parts taken from reference TRBV7-6 and TRBJ1-5, reads GAGVSQSPRYKVTKRGQDVALRCDPISGHVSLYWYRQALGQGPEFLTYFNYEAQQDKSGLPNDRFSAERPEGSISTLTIQRTEQRDSAMYRCASSLMVGANQPQHFGDGTRLSIL.